This TCR beta chain was captured in a study of blood T cell repertoires in COVID-19. Study background: From the United States, Italy and Spain came samples of acute and convalescent COVID-19. Sources were T cells, B-cell-depleted T cells, or PBMCs; the material itself was cDNA or gDNA.

In the source study's methods: Reference gene primer amplification gave nucleated cell count estimates. Some clones are missing from TCRdb's copy, which holds only in-frame ones; the method was immunoSEQ multiplex PCR. The V and J calls and clone size are taken from that table; D and trimming were inferred from the DNA. Found here are about 490,000 clones, roughly 85% of them singletons; the top ten hold 3% to 3.5%. CDR3 length equals 14 residues. CDR1 is GTSNPN, CDR2 SVGIG, per germline (reference sequence). The ends lost 1 base at V and 7 bases at J; junction bases unmatched: 5. The sample consisted of peripheral blood. The receptor was derived from a human donor in a cohort sampled during active COVID-19. The chain links TRBV30 to TRBJ2-1; TRBD2 agrees at 9 bases. The CDR3 coding sequence is TGTGCCTGGAGTGAGGGCGGGAGGGTTAATGAGCAGTTCTTC. Translated, it gives CAWSEGGRVNEQFF.